Each of the 27 T cell receptor beta chains below was sequenced from the same sample in a study of T-cell memory formation after mild COVID-19. A single record per CDR3 protein comes from TCRdb applying MiXCR to the 5' RACE reads. The data hold 260,000 or so distinct CDR3 sequences, with 16% observed a single time. Sequencing was performed on PBMCs or a T cell subset sorted from them (not recorded which). The receptor source for this set is a man aged 18 to 30 who had mild COVID-19 (a few samples of this study predate the infection). Cell type and time point are not known.

This clonotype was picked up many times. The chain uses TRBV12-3 or TRBV12-4 and TRBJ2-3; D remains unclear. V dropped 4 bases and J dropped 2 bases, with 7 bases sitting between them. The length of the CDR3 is 13 residues. The CDR3 protein is CASSSGHTDTQYF. Here the CDR3 DNA reads TGTGCCAGCAGTTCGGGCCACACAGATACGCAGTATTTT.

The rearrangement links TRBV3-1 to TRBJ2-5, with 8 bases fitting TRBD2. This CDR3 has 13 residues. Germline-derived CDR1 and CDR2 are LGHDT and YNNKEL (reference sequence). The J segment lost 13 bases and the V segment lost 0 bases, leaving 7 bases of the junction unmatched. The CDR3 loop is CASSQEEGGGLYF. DNA for the CDR3: TGTGCCAGCAGCCAAGAGGAGGGCGGGGGGCTGTACTTC.

This chain joins TRBV28 and TRBJ2-6; D gene unclear. From germline, CDR1 is MDHEN and CDR2 SYDVKM. The ends were cut back, 8 bases at V and 0 bases at J, with 5 bases in the middle. The CDR3 loop spans 13 amino acids. CDR3 region: CASLGSGANVLTF. The CDR3 DNA sequence: TGTGCCAGCCTTGGCTCTGGGGCCAACGTCCTGACTTTC.

This clonotype was detected only a few times. The V gene is TRBV18, the J gene TRBJ2-2, with 7 bases lining up with TRBD1. The CDR3 runs to 16 residues. The V gene end was trimmed by 5 bases and the J gene end by 0 bases; junction bases not matched to a gene: 6. Germline V gene data show CDR1 as KGHSH and CDR2 as LQKENI. The DNA for the CDR3 is TGTGCCAGCTCAGAGAGACAGGGCCCGAACACCGGGGAGCTGTTTTTT. This sequence encodes CASSERQGPNTGELFF.

The gene calls are TRBV5-5 and TRBJ1-2, with no clear D. The CDR3 is 14 residues long. The V and J ends lost 1 base and 6 bases respectively, with 13 bases between them. CDR1 and CDR2 (germline): SGHKS, YYEKEE (reference sequence). CDR3 nucleotides: TGTGCCAGCAGCTTGTATTCCACAGCCGATGGCTACACCTTC. It yields the protein CASSLYSTADGYTF. Drawing the rest from reference TRBV5-5 and TRBJ1-2, the complete variable domain is DAGVTQSPTHLIKTRGQQVTLRCSPISGHKSVSWYQQVLGQGPQFIFQYYEKEERGRGNFPDRFSARQFPNYSSELNVNALLLGDSALYLCASSLYSTADGYTFGSGTRLTVV.

This clonotype was seen a handful of times. The chain employs TRBV6-2 or TRBV6-3 and TRBJ2-3; D not resolved. The CDR3 totals 16 residues. Germline CDR1 MNHEY, CDR2 SVGEGT. V lost 5 bases and J 0 bases, leaving 15 bases between the germline ends. The CDR3 reads CASSQDRYSSTDTQYF. The CDR3 DNA reads TGTGCCAGCAGTCAGGACCGTTATTCTAGCACAGATACGCAGTATTTT.

This clonotype was picked up a small number of times. The chain is built from TRBV7-2 and TRBJ2-2, with 8 bases fitting TRBD1. The V segment lost 1 base and the J segment 5 bases; nucleotides outside the gene matches: 9. CDR1 and CDR2 from the germline V gene are SGHTA and FQGNSA. This CDR3 has 17 residues. The CDR3 bases are TGTGCCAGCAGCTTAGAACATGGACAGGGTCGGACCGGGGAGCTGTTTTTT. It translates to CASSLEHGQGRTGELFF.

This clonotype was seen a handful of times. The rearrangement links TRBV28 to TRBJ2-7, with 9 nucleotides matching TRBD2. This CDR3 contains 18 residues. Trimming took 5 bases from V and 3 from J; bases not matched to a gene: 17. Germline-derived CDR1 and CDR2 are MDHEN and SYDVKM. The CDR3 nucleotides are TGTGCCAGCAGTACCCCCCGAGGGGCTAGCGGGGCCTTCTACGAGCAGTACGTC. It codes for CASSTPRGASGAFYEQYV.

V is TRBV19 and J is TRBJ2-3; D unclear. Looked up from germline, CDR1 is LNHDA and CDR2 is SQIVND (reference sequence). V was trimmed by 7 bases and J by 6 bases, leaving 14 bases between them. The CDR3 extends over 13 amino acids. The CDR3 sequence: CASNPRVGDTQYF. The DNA for the CDR3 is TGTGCCAGTAACCCCCGCGTCGGCGATACGCAGTATTTT.

This clonotype was seen more than once but under ten times. The chain employs TRBV28 and TRBJ2-7; TRBD1 matches 7 bases. Per the germline V gene, CDR1 is MDHEN and CDR2 is SYDVKM. This CDR3 is 14 amino acids long. V shed 7 bases and J 0 bases; nucleotides not matched to a gene: 6. CDR3 bases: TGTGCCAGCACGAAGACAGGGAGCTCCTACGAGCAGTACGTC. Residues: CASTKTGSSYEQYV.

The table lists this clonotype with a few counts. V is TRBV20-1 and J is TRBJ1-1, with D tentatively TRBD1 (5 bases). Germline loops: CDR1 DFQATT, CDR2 SNEGSKA (reference sequence). V lost 6 bases and J 3 bases, leaving 14 bases between the germline ends. CDR3 length: 13 residues. DNA of the CDR3: TGCAGTGCCCACGACAGCAGGGACACTGAAGCTTTCTTT. This sequence encodes CSAHDSRDTEAFF.

The chain carries TRBV2 and TRBJ1-4; unclear D gene. This CDR3 spans 16 amino acids. The germline CDR1 and CDR2 sequences are SNHLY and FYNNEI. The V gene lost 8 bases and the J gene lost 8 bases, with 24 bases spanning the gap. The CDR3 DNA sequence: TGTGCCAGCGGCGGCCGGCTTCAGGAGTGGACCGAAAAACTGTTTTTT. Its translation: CASGGRLQEWTEKLFF.

This clonotype appeared many times. This chain connects TRBV5-1 to TRBJ2-2, with D uncertain. There are 15 residues in the CDR3. The germline V gene encodes CDR1 SGHRS and CDR2 YFSETQ. Trimming took off 0 bases at V and 2 bases at J, with 8 bases between the two ends. CDR3 sequence: CASSLDPRNTGELFF. In DNA, the CDR3 is TGCGCCAGCAGCTTGGATCCAAGAAACACCGGGGAGCTGTTTTTT. Full variable domain (rest looked up from reference TRBV5-1 and TRBJ2-2): KAGVTQTPRYLIKTRGQQVTLSCSPISGHRSVSWYQQTPGQGLQFLFEYFSETQRNKGNFPGRFSGRQFSNSRSEMNVSTLELGDSALYLCASSLDPRNTGELFFGEGSRLTVL.

This clonotype was counted a few times. The rearrangement links TRBV12-3 or TRBV12-4 to TRBJ2-7; D perhaps matches TRBD2 (6 bases). This CDR3 has 13 amino acids. Trimming removed 5 bases from V and 7 bases from J, with 15 bases in between. The CDR3 here is CASSPQGAGEQYF. As DNA, the CDR3 is TGTGCCAGCAGTCCGCAAGGGGCGGGAGAGCAGTACTTC.

The V gene is TRBV5-1, the J gene TRBJ2-1, with D unclear. The V end was cut by 4 bases, the J end by 4 bases, with 12 bases between. This CDR3 region has 14 residues. The germline CDR1 and CDR2 sequences are SGHRS and YFSETQ. As DNA, the CDR3 is TGCGCCAGCAGCCCTCGCGCGGAGTACAATGAGCAGTTCTTC. Amino acid sequence: CASSPRAEYNEQFF.

The gene calls are TRBV29-1 and TRBJ2-7, with unresolved D. The CDR3 spans 11 residues. Per the germline V gene, CDR1 is SQVTM and CDR2 is ANQGSEA. Deletions cut 6 bases from V and 4 bases from J, with 10 bases between. As DNA, the CDR3 is TGCAGCGTGCTACAAGTTTACGAGCAGTACTTC. Amino acids: CSVLQVYEQYF.

The V call is TRBV12-3 or TRBV12-4, the J call TRBJ2-3, with no clear D. The length of the CDR3 is 12 residues. V lost 6 bases to trimming and J lost 3 bases, with 7 bases between them. CDR3 region: CASSDGTDTQYF. In DNA form, the CDR3 reads TGTGCCAGCAGCGACGGGACAGATACGCAGTATTTT.

The chain's CDR3 is CSARKPGGWNEQYV. CDR3 bases: TGCAGTGCTAGAAAACCAGGGGGCTGGAACGAGCAGTACGTC. This chain uses TRBV20-1 with TRBJ2-7; the match to TRBD1 covers 8 bases. The CDR3 has 14 amino acids. With V trimmed by 2 bases and J by 5 bases, 8 bases remained unmatched. CDR1 is DFQATT, CDR2 SNEGSKA, per germline (reference sequence).

This clonotype was recorded at least ten times. J is TRBJ2-7 and V is TRBV4-3; D not resolved. The V end was cut by 1 base, the J end by 2 bases, with 9 bases between. This CDR3 region has 14 residues. Germline CDR1 is LGHNA and CDR2 is YSLEER. The CDR3 sequence is CASSQVPGPYEQYF. CDR3 coding DNA: TGCGCCAGCAGCCAAGTGCCCGGTCCCTACGAGCAGTACTTC.

This clonotype was counted a few times. The chain uses TRBV6-5 and TRBJ2-5, with 7 bases lining up with TRBD2. Looked up from germline, CDR1 is MNHEY and CDR2 is SVGAGI. After removal of 6 bases from V and 3 bases from J, the junction contained 4 bases not matched to a gene. The CDR3 runs to 13 residues. As DNA, the CDR3 is TGTGCCAGCAGACACAGCGGGGAAGAGACCCAGTACTTC. It specifies CASRHSGEETQYF.

The J gene is TRBJ1-5, the V gene TRBV15, with D tentatively TRBD1 (5 bases). Germline CDR1 reads LNHNV; CDR2 reads YYDKDF (reference sequence). V was trimmed by 5 bases and J by 4 bases, leaving 15 bases between them. The length of the CDR3 is 15 residues. In DNA form, the CDR3 reads TGTGCCACCAGCCCATTGGGGGGGGGGAATCAGCCCCAGCATTTT. This codes for CATSPLGGGNQPQHF.

This clonotype occurred many times. This rearrangement joins TRBV15 to TRBJ1-2; D is perhaps TRBD1 (5 bases). The CDR3 is 15 residues long. Trimming left V 0 bases short and J 7 bases short, with 15 bases between. Germline V lookup: CDR1 LNHNV, CDR2 YYDKDF (reference sequence). Written as DNA, the CDR3 is TGTGCCACCAGCAGAGATTTAACAGGATGGAGTGGCTACACCTTC. This sequence encodes CATSRDLTGWSGYTF. Looking up the rest from reference TRBV15 and TRBJ1-2 gives the full variable domain: DAMVIQNPRYQVTQFGKPVTLSCSQTLNHNVMYWYQQKSSQAPKLLFHYYDKDFNNEADTPDNFQSRRPNTSFCFLDIRSPGLGDTAMYLCATSRDLTGWSGYTFGSGTRLTVV.

V usage is TRBV5-1 and J usage is TRBJ2-2; unclear D gene. With 2 bases removed from V and 7 bases from J, the gap between germline ends came to 12 bases. Germline CDR1 reads SGHRS; CDR2 reads YFSETQ. This CDR3 comprises 14 residues. The CDR3 sequence: CASSFRTPFGELFF. The DNA for the CDR3 is TGCGCCAGCAGCTTTAGGACCCCGTTCGGGGAGCTGTTTTTT.

The chain couples TRBV19 to TRBJ1-2; 9 bases match TRBD1. This CDR3 region has 14 residues. CDR1 and CDR2 (germline): LNHDA, SQIVND (reference sequence). Germline trimming cut 3 bases from V and 5 bases from J; bases unmatched to any gene: 4. CDR3 sequence (DNA): TGTGCCAGTAGTATGGAACAGGGGGCTTATGGCTACACCTTC. Protein sequence: CASSMEQGAYGYTF.

A few counts support this clonotype. The chain employs TRBV6-5 and TRBJ2-7; TRBD1 aligns across 10 bases. J lost 7 bases, V lost 5 bases, and 11 bases had no gene match. The CDR3 is 15 residues long. The germline gives CDR1 MNHEY, CDR2 SVGAGI. CDR3 coding DNA: TGTGCCAGCAGTGTCCGGGACAGGGGTTCTCGGGAGCAGTACTTC. This sequence encodes CASSVRDRGSREQYF.

The sample holds a few counts of this clonotype. The rearrangement uses TRBV7-6 and TRBJ2-5; D may be TRBD2 (6 bases). V gave up 2 bases and J gave up 5 bases, with 15 bases separating them. The CDR3 runs to 15 residues. Germline CDR1 is SGHVS and CDR2 is FNYEAQ. The CDR3 is CASSLSRGRGETQYF. For the CDR3, the DNA is TGTGCCAGCAGCTTATCGCGGGGACGGGGGGAGACCCAGTACTTC.

This clonotype has more than one count but fewer than ten. V and J are TRBV7-6 and TRBJ2-1; D possibly corresponds to TRBD1 (6 bases). The germline gives CDR1 SGHVS, CDR2 FNYEAQ. The length of the CDR3 is 13 residues. Trimming shortened V by 6 bases and J by 8 bases, and 14 bases separated the two germline ends. The CDR3 DNA sequence: TGTGCCAGCAGTTTCGACAGGAACGATGAGCAGTTCTTC. This encodes CASSFDRNDEQFF.